Only a few counts were recorded for the clone carrying this T cell receptor beta chain. Its specificity is unknown. This entry belongs to a study of blood T cells in healthy people across ages. Findings and limits, study-wide: Long-lived and aged donors differed, with more naive CD4+ cells and higher diversity in the long-lived.

Sample-barcoded 5' priming and a J-beta primer mix drove a second PCR of 7 to 11 cycles. TCRdb reprocessed the 5' RACE reads via MiXCR and lists one record per CDR3 protein. Of roughly 1.9 million distinct CDR3 sequences in the sample, roughly 43% were seen once. Sequenced: blood. This clonotype was sampled from a human donor in good health.

Written as DNA, the CDR3 is TGTGCCAGCGACAGCACAGATACGCAGTATTTT. It yields the protein CASDSTDTQYF. The chain has TRBV5-5 and TRBJ2-3, with unresolved D. CDR3 size: 11 residues. V lost 7 bases and J lost 0, with 3 bases in between. CDR1 and CDR2 (germline): SGHKS, YYEKEE (reference sequence).